One and the same sample provided the 9 T cell receptor beta chains below, sequenced in a study of blood T cells in healthy people across ages. Then a second PCR, running about 6 to 12 cycles, was carried out with a sample-barcoded 5' primer and a J-beta primer mix. TCRdb re-called the 5' RACE reads with MiXCR, one entry per CDR3 protein. The table includes 850,000 or so distinct CDR3 sequences, 25% to 30% detected once. The sample consisted of blood. These receptors all stem from an elderly woman in good health.

This clonotype was found a few times. The V and J genes are TRBV18 and TRBJ1-6; TRBD1 matches 8 bases. The CDR3 extends over 15 amino acids. The germline CDR1 and CDR2 sequences are KGHSH and LQKENI. V lost 6 bases and J lost 6; bases outside the gene matches: 7. The chain's CDR3 is CASSQTGALNSPLHF. The CDR3 nucleotides read TGTGCCAGCTCTCAGACAGGGGCACTTAATTCACCCCTCCACTTT.

Comments on this clonotype: The junction and the germline gene differ at one end; a read error may be behind it. The gene calls are TRBV20-1 and TRBJ1-1; D unclear. CDR1 and CDR2 (germline): DFQATT, SNEGSKA (reference sequence). The CDR3 spans 13 residues. In nucleotides, the CDR3 is TGCAGTGCCCAAGCCCAGGTGGGTACTGGAGCTTTCTTT. Residues: CSAQAQVGTGAFF.

There are a few counts of this clonotype. The chain joins TRBV18 to TRBJ2-1; no reliable D call. V dropped 3 bases and J dropped 6 bases, with 18 bases sitting between them. CDR3 size: 16 residues. Germline V gene data show CDR1 as KGHSH and CDR2 as LQKENI. The CDR3 DNA is TGTGCCAGCTCACCCAACCGGGCGAACCGCGGCAATGAGCAGTTCTTC. The encoded protein is CASSPNRANRGNEQFF.

V is TRBV7-8 and J is TRBJ1-5; 9 nucleotides match TRBD1. V shed 6 bases and J 6 bases; nucleotides not matched to a gene: 9. CDR3 size: 15 residues. The germline V gene has CDR1 SGHVS and CDR2 FQNEAQ. Here the CDR3 reads CASSQGGQGIQPQHF. Here the CDR3 DNA reads TGTGCCAGCAGTCAAGGGGGACAGGGAATTCAGCCCCAGCATTTT.

This sequence joins TRBV12-3 or TRBV12-4 and TRBJ2-1, with 9 bases aligning to TRBD2. The CDR3 totals 16 residues. Trimming at V came to 2 bases and at J to 6 bases, leaving 8 bases not matched to a gene. Here the CDR3 DNA reads TGTGCCAGCAGTTTATCTCCAGCGGGGGGCCTCAATGAGCAGTTCTTC. Amino acid sequence: CASSLSPAGGLNEQFF.

This chain joins TRBV6-2 or TRBV6-3 and TRBJ1-1; D gene ambiguous. Germline-derived CDR1 and CDR2 are MNHEY and SVGEGT. V lost 4 bases, J lost 3 bases, and 6 bases lay in between. This CDR3 has 12 residues. The CDR3 DNA follows: TGTGCCAGCAGTTCGATATACACTGAAGCTTTCTTT. Translating gives CASSSIYTEAFF.

This clonotype was detected ten times or more. The CDR3 is CASSTLTGDTEAFF. The DNA of the CDR3 is TGTGCCAGCAGCACCTTGACAGGGGACACTGAAGCTTTCTTT. The genes are TRBV4-2 and TRBJ1-1; the match to TRBD1 covers 8 bases. The trim removed 5 bases at V and 3 bases at J, leaving 5 bases unmatched. The CDR3 has 14 residues. Per the germline V gene, CDR1 is LGHNA and CDR2 is YNFKEQ.

The rearrangement links TRBV5-4 to TRBJ2-5, with 8 bases lining up with TRBD2. Germline V lookup: CDR1 SGHNT, CDR2 YYREEE (reference sequence). The ends lost 3 bases at V and 4 bases at J; junction bases unmatched: 5. The CDR3 consists of 14 residues. The CDR3 DNA is TGTGCCAGCAGCTCGGGCGGGGGGACAGAGACCCAGTACTTC. It translates to CASSSGGGTETQYF.

This clonotype was seen repeatedly, ten times or more. The rearrangement uses TRBV7-9 and TRBJ2-5; tentatively, D is TRBD2 (7 bases). CDR1 and CDR2 from the germline V gene are SEHNR and FQNEAQ (reference sequence). This CDR3 has 16 residues. Deletions cut 4 bases from V and 5 bases from J, with 20 bases between. For the CDR3, the DNA is TGTGCCAGCAGCTATCAAGGGAGGGGGGCCTTGGAGACCCAGTACTTC. Its translation: CASSYQGRGALETQYF.